One sample yielded the 32 T cell receptor beta chains listed below, sequenced in a study of blood T cell repertoires in COVID-19 (dated by TCRdb to the early 2020s). Receptor amplification or capture employed the immunoSEQ multiplex PCR assay. TCRdb retrieved this table from immuneACCESS and kept in-frame rearrangements only. Not all clones are present; in checked studies, unresolved V genes account for under half, and no reason is known for the remainder. For this sample the table gives under 400,000 clones, of which roughly 90% were detected only once. The leading ten clones occupy approximately 7% of the sample. Material: peripheral blood. All receptors come from a man aged 18 to 30 with active or convalescent COVID-19.

The chain joins TRBV28 to TRBJ1-1; D might be TRBD1 (6 bases). Germline loops: CDR1 MDHEN, CDR2 SYDVKM. This CDR3 spans 11 amino acids. V was shortened by 3 bases and J by 12 bases, with 11 bases between the two germline ends. DNA for the CDR3: TGTGCCAGCAGTTTTAGGGGGAACTCTTTCTTT. This encodes CASSFRGNSFF.

The V call is TRBV5-1, the J call TRBJ1-1, with D uncertain. V dropped 0 bases and J dropped 5 bases, with 11 bases sitting between them. The CDR3 covers 14 residues. Per germline, CDR1 SGHRS and CDR2 YFSETQ. CDR3 region: CASSLAPGGTEAFF. CDR3 in DNA: TGCGCCAGCAGCTTGGCCCCGGGAGGGACTGAAGCTTTCTTT.

This clone was seen more than once but under ten times. V and J are TRBV28 and TRBJ2-1, with 11 nucleotides matching TRBD2. The length of the CDR3 is 17 residues. The V gene end was trimmed by 5 bases and the J gene end by 12 bases; junction bases not matched to a gene: 18. Germline loops: CDR1 MDHEN, CDR2 SYDVKM. The CDR3: CASSPSPTSGTFGWQFF. DNA for the CDR3: TGTGCCAGCAGTCCTTCTCCGACTAGCGGGACCTTTGGGTGGCAGTTCTTC.

The chain employs TRBV3-1 (or the pseudogene TRBV3-2) and TRBJ2-1; 15 positions agree with TRBD2. The CDR3 contains 19 residues. V lost 1 base, J lost 0 bases, and 4 bases stayed unmatched. Per the germline V gene, CDR1 is LGHDT and CDR2 is YNNKEL (reference sequence). The CDR3 DNA follows: TGTGCCAGCAGCCAAGTGGGACTAGCGGGGGGAAGCTCCTACAATGAGCAGTTCTTC. Translation gives CASSQVGLAGGSSYNEQFF.

V gene TRBV7-9 combines with J gene TRBJ1-6; D remains unclear. Germline-derived CDR1 and CDR2 are SEHNR and FQNEAQ (reference sequence). The V and J ends lost 1 base and 8 bases respectively, with 3 bases between them. The CDR3 sequence is 12 residues long. The CDR3 region has the DNA TGTGCCAGCAGCTTAGGAGATTCACCCCTCCACTTT. This sequence encodes CASSLGDSPLHF.

The table lists this clone with a count of one. V is TRBV28 and J is TRBJ1-3, with unresolved D. CDR1 is MDHEN, CDR2 SYDVKM, per germline. CDR3 length equals 17 residues. Trimming left V 6 bases short and J 0 bases short, with 18 bases between. CDR3 sequence reads: CASRSPGLLSSGNTIYF. Written as DNA, the CDR3 is TGTGCCAGCAGGTCCCCGGGTCTTCTGAGCTCTGGAAACACCATATATTTT.

V usage is TRBV29-1 and J usage is TRBJ2-7; 7 bases agree with TRBD1. Trimming removed 1 base from V and 3 bases from J; junction bases left unmatched: 6. The CDR3 has 14 residues. Germline V lookup: CDR1 SQVTM, CDR2 ANQGSEA. CDR3 sequence (DNA): TGCAGCGTTGAAGGACAGGGACGGGGCTACGAGCAGTACTTC. It codes for CSVEGQGRGYEQYF.

The genes are TRBV27 and TRBJ2-5; D is possibly TRBD1 (6 bases). The CDR3 has 13 amino acids. V dropped 6 bases and J dropped 1 base, with 9 bases sitting between them. Germline CDR1 reads MNHEY; CDR2 reads SMNVEV (reference sequence). CDR3 loop: CASSGQFQETQYF. The CDR3 nucleotides are TGTGCCAGCAGCGGACAGTTCCAAGAGACCCAGTACTTC.

Turning to this clone: An end of the junction differs from the germline gene, which may be a read error. The CDR3: CASSLDSGANVLTF. The CDR3 DNA reads TGTGCCAGCAGCTTAGACTCTGGGGCCAACGTGCTGACTTTC. J is TRBJ2-6 and V is TRBV7-9; D might be TRBD1 (5 bases). The germline gives CDR1 SEHNR, CDR2 FQNEAQ (reference sequence). The CDR3 loop spans 14 amino acids.

The J gene is TRBJ2-7, the V gene TRBV14; 12 bases fit TRBD1. Germline-derived CDR1 and CDR2 are SGHDN and FVKESK. The CDR3 contains 15 residues. V was clipped by 4 bases and J by 5 bases; unmatched bases: 6. The chain's CDR3 is CASSRDRGRVHEQYF. The CDR3 DNA is TGTGCCAGCAGCCGGGACAGGGGGCGCGTCCACGAGCAGTACTTC. The full variable domain, its missing parts supplied by reference TRBV14 and TRBJ2-7, is EAGVTQFPSHSVIEKGQTVTLRCDPISGHDNLYWYRRVMGKEIKFLLHFVKESKQDESGMPNNRFLAERTGGTYSTLKVQPAELEDSGVYFCASSRDRGRVHEQYFGPGTRLTVT.

The rearrangement links TRBV9 to TRBJ2-5; 11 bases align to TRBD2. The germline V gene encodes CDR1 SGDLS and CDR2 YYNGEE. This CDR3 is built from 17 residues. J lost 2 bases, V lost 3 bases, and 9 bases had no gene match. The DNA for the CDR3 is TGTGCCAGCAGCGCAGCTCGGACTAGCGGGCGTCAAGAGACCCAGTACTTC. Its translation: CASSAARTSGRQETQYF.

V gene TRBV2 combines with J gene TRBJ1-4; D uncertain. Germline V CDR1 and CDR2: SNHLY, FYNNEI. There are 15 residues in the CDR3. V dropped 1 base and J dropped 3 bases, with 9 bases sitting between them. CDR3 sequence: CASSEERVANEKLFF. Here the CDR3 DNA reads TGTGCCAGCAGTGAAGAGAGGGTCGCTAATGAAAAACTGTTTTTT.

The V call is TRBV6-5, the J call TRBJ2-1; TRBD1 matches 9 bases. Germline CDR1 MNHEY, CDR2 SVGAGI. This CDR3 has 16 residues. J lost 7 bases, V lost 2 bases, and 9 bases had no gene match. Written as DNA, the CDR3 is TGTGCCAGCAGTTACATGGAGAACAGGGGGCGAAATGAGCAGTTCTTC. It encodes CASSYMENRGRNEQFF.

Many counts were recorded for this clone. The chain employs TRBV3-1 (or the pseudogene TRBV3-2) and TRBJ1-3; 8 nucleotides align to TRBD1. Germline V gene sequence: CDR1 LGHDT, CDR2 YNNKEL (reference sequence). This CDR3 has 16 amino acids. Trimming cost V 5 bases and J 3 bases; bases outside gene matches: 9. The DNA for the CDR3 is TGTGCCAGCAGCAAGGTCGCCAGGGGGCTTGGAAACACCATATATTTT. As protein: CASSKVARGLGNTIYF.

The rearrangement links TRBV19 to TRBJ2-1; the D gene is possibly TRBD2 (7 bases). Trimming removed 5 bases at V and 7 bases at J, with 15 bases between. The CDR3 length is 14 residues. Germline V gene sequence: CDR1 LNHDA, CDR2 SQIVND (reference sequence). CDR3 DNA: TGTGCCAGTAGTCCCCAGGGGAGGGGGAATGAGCAGTTCTTC. Its translation is CASSPQGRGNEQFF.

The V call is TRBV4-1, the J call TRBJ2-4; 7 bases line up with TRBD1. Per germline, CDR1 MGHRA and CDR2 YSYEKL. V was pared by 5 bases and J by 4 bases, with 5 bases of the junction left unmatched. The CDR3 sequence is 14 residues long. The CDR3 DNA is TGCGCCAGCAGCTCCGGGACAGAGAAAAACATTCAGTACTTC. This encodes CASSSGTEKNIQYF.

The CDR3 reads CASSATVRGSQETQYF. The CDR3 coding sequence is TGTGCCAGCAGCGCCACGGTGCGGGGGAGCCAAGAGACCCAGTACTTC. V usage is TRBV7-3 and J usage is TRBJ2-5, with 7 bases lining up with TRBD2. This CDR3 comprises 16 residues. Trimming at V came to 5 bases and at J to 1 base, leaving 10 bases not matched to a gene. The germline CDR1 and CDR2 sequences are SGHTA and FQGTGA.

The V call is TRBV30, the J call TRBJ1-1, with D possibly matching TRBD1 (6 bases). The CDR3 spans 13 residues. V lost 3 bases, J lost 2 bases, and 10 bases lay in between. Germline assignment: CDR1 GTSNPN and CDR2 SVGIG (reference sequence). The CDR3 sequence is CAWRGAGNTEAFF. The CDR3 DNA sequence: TGTGCCTGGAGGGGGGCCGGAAACACTGAAGCTTTCTTT.

The chain carries TRBV4-1 and TRBJ2-7; D is uncertain. The CDR3 is 14 amino acids. Trimming left V 1 base short and J 3 bases short, with 10 bases between. The germline V gene encodes CDR1 MGHRA and CDR2 YSYEKL. In DNA form, the CDR3 reads TGCGCCAGCAGCCAAGTTTGGCGGAGCTACGAGCAGTACTTC. This encodes CASSQVWRSYEQYF.

A few counts support this clone. CDR3 amino acids: CASIAWLADEAFF. The CDR3 bases are TGTGCCAGCATAGCTTGGTTGGCAGATGAAGCTTTCTTT. The chain couples TRBV6-5 to TRBJ1-1; no reliable D call. This CDR3 has 13 amino acids. CDR1 and CDR2 (germline): MNHEY, SVGAGI. Trimming removed 7 bases from V and 7 bases from J, with 16 bases in between.

This clone was observed once. The chain employs TRBV4-3 and TRBJ2-7, with TRBD2 matching 13 bases. The CDR3 is 15 amino acids. J gave up 5 bases and V 3 bases, and 4 bases lay outside the gene matches. Germline V lookup: CDR1 LGHNA, CDR2 YSLEER. CDR3 sequence: CASSHRLAGGDEQYF. The CDR3 bases are TGCGCCAGCAGCCATAGACTAGCGGGGGGCGACGAGCAGTACTTC.

This chain connects TRBV11-1 to TRBJ2-1, with TRBD2 matching 8 bases. CDR1 SGHAT and CDR2 FQDESV come from the germline V gene (reference sequence). J lost 0 bases, V lost 2 bases, and 3 bases had no gene match. The CDR3 is 16 residues long. The CDR3 nucleotides read TGTGCCAGCAGCTTACGAGCGGGGGTCTCCTACAATGAGCAGTTCTTC. This codes for CASSLRAGVSYNEQFF. The full variable domain, completed using reference TRBV11-1 and TRBJ2-1, is EAEVAQSPRYKITEKSQAVAFWCDPISGHATLYWYRQILGQGPELLVQFQDESVVDDSQLPKDRFSAERLKGVDSTLKIQPAELGDSAMYLCASSLRAGVSYNEQFFGPGTRLTVL.

V gene TRBV19 combines with J gene TRBJ1-5; TRBD1 aligns across 7 bases. The junction had 13 bases not matched to a gene; V was cut back by 3 bases and J by 5 bases. Germline values: CDR1 LNHDA, CDR2 SQIVND (reference sequence). The CDR3 is 17 amino acids. CDR3 amino acids: CASSILTGQRRDQPQHF. DNA for the CDR3: TGTGCCAGTAGTATCCTTACGGGACAGAGGAGGGATCAGCCCCAGCATTTT. Complete variable domain (other parts from reference TRBV19 and TRBJ1-5): DGGITQSPKYLFRKEGQNVTLSCEQNLNHDAMYWYRQDPGQGLRLIYYSQIVNDFQKGDIAEGYSVSREKKESFPLTVTSAQKNPTAFYLCASSILTGQRRDQPQHFGDGTRLSIL.

The chain carries TRBV19 and TRBJ1-1; D is possibly TRBD1 (5 bases). V was cut by 3 bases and J by 0 bases, with 11 bases left in between. Germline lookup yields CDR1 LNHDA and CDR2 SQIVND (reference sequence). This CDR3 is 15 amino acids long. CDR3 sequence (DNA): TGTGCCAGTAGTATCTTTAAGGGGCTGAACACTGAAGCTTTCTTT. Protein: CASSIFKGLNTEAFF. Using reference TRBV19 and TRBJ1-1 for the parts outside the CDR3, the full variable domain is DGGITQSPKYLFRKEGQNVTLSCEQNLNHDAMYWYRQDPGQGLRLIYYSQIVNDFQKGDIAEGYSVSREKKESFPLTVTSAQKNPTAFYLCASSIFKGLNTEAFFGQGTRLTVV.

The rearrangement uses TRBV7-6 and TRBJ2-3; 8 positions match TRBD2. The germline CDR1 and CDR2 sequences are SGHVS and FNYEAQ. The CDR3 loop spans 16 amino acids. With V trimmed by 3 bases and J by 0 bases, 5 bases remained unmatched. This CDR3 reads CASSLASGRSTDTQYF. The DNA of the CDR3 is TGTGCCAGCAGCTTGGCTAGCGGGCGGAGCACAGATACGCAGTATTTT.

The genes are TRBV5-4 and TRBJ2-3; 10 bases are a match to TRBD2. The CDR3 length is 15 residues. Germline assignment: CDR1 SGHNT and CDR2 YYREEE (reference sequence). Trimming at V came to 0 bases and at J to 6 bases, leaving 4 bases not matched to a gene. Written as DNA, the CDR3 is TGTGCCAGCAGCTTGGGGACTAGCGGATTGGATACGCAGTATTTT. This encodes CASSLGTSGLDTQYF.

The rearrangement links TRBV11-2 to TRBJ1-4, with a possible D match to TRBD1 (5 bases). Germline lookup yields CDR1 SGHAT and CDR2 FQNNGV. The V and J ends lost 0 bases and 6 bases respectively, with 20 bases between them. CDR3 length: 18 residues. Here the CDR3 reads CASSLDSQAAVGDEKLFF. The CDR3 DNA reads as TGTGCCAGCAGCTTAGATTCACAGGCCGCTGTAGGGGATGAAAAACTGTTTTTT.

The V gene is TRBV29-1, the J gene TRBJ2-1; 9 bases agree with TRBD1. CDR3 length: 16 residues. With V trimmed by 0 bases and J by 12 bases, 15 bases remained unmatched. Germline CDR1 is SQVTM and CDR2 is ANQGSEA. CDR3 DNA: TGCAGCGTTGAAGATCTGGGGACAGGGAAGCAAGGAGGGCAGTTCTTC. Amino acid sequence: CSVEDLGTGKQGGQFF.

This sequence joins TRBV27 and TRBJ1-4, with 7 bases identical to TRBD1. CDR3 length: 16 residues. Trimming took 2 bases from V and 3 from J; bases not matched to a gene: 6. CDR1 and CDR2 from the germline V gene are MNHEY and SMNVEV (reference sequence). Written as DNA, the CDR3 is TGTGCCAGCAGTTTAAGGGCCACAGGGGCTAATGAAAAACTGTTTTTT. This gives the protein CASSLRATGANEKLFF.

The chain combines TRBV7-3 with TRBJ2-3; D unclear. The CDR3 has 13 amino acids. Germline CDR1 is SGHTA and CDR2 is FQGTGA. V was cut by 2 bases and J by 4 bases, with 7 bases left in between. The CDR3 region is CASSLVGPDTQYF. In DNA form, the CDR3 reads TGTGCCAGCAGCTTAGTTGGGCCAGATACGCAGTATTTT. The full variable domain, completed using reference TRBV7-3 and TRBJ2-3, is GAGVSQTPSNKVTEKGKYVELRCDPISGHTALYWYRQSLGQGPEFLIYFQGTGAADDSGLPNDRFFAVRPEGSVSTLKIQRTERGDSAVYLCASSLVGPDTQYFGPGTRLTVL.

This clone was seen more than once but under ten times. The chain recombines TRBV28 with TRBJ1-5, with 8 bases fitting TRBD1. Germline V gives CDR1 MDHEN, CDR2 SYDVKM. This CDR3 has 13 amino acids. V was pared by 8 bases and J by 7 bases, with 7 bases of the junction left unmatched. The CDR3 spells CASQRTGKQPQHF. CDR3 in DNA: TGTGCCAGCCAAAGGACAGGGAAACAGCCCCAGCATTTT.

This clone was detected a few times. The gene calls are TRBV28 and TRBJ1-6; 7 bases map to TRBD1. Germline CDR1 is MDHEN and CDR2 is SYDVKM. The ends lost 4 bases at V and 4 bases at J; junction bases unmatched: 7. CDR3 length equals 16 residues. CDR3 protein: CASSSAGQSYNSPLHF. CDR3 coding DNA: TGTGCCAGCAGTTCCGCGGGACAGAGTTATAATTCACCCCTCCACTTT.